This TCR beta chain was found in a study of regulatory T cells in long-lasting Graves disease. Study results and limitations: TCR diversity was lower in persistent Graves' patients (versus newly diagnosed ones). The persistent group shared 2,500 to 3,000 public clonotypes, more than the approximately 970 shared by new patients.

Details on this clonotype: Antigen: not known.

Noted time point: persistent/refractory GD, antithyroid drugs over 5 years with positive TRAb. Construction of the TCR library relied on RNA isolated from PBMCs. EDTA tubes received around 9 milliliters of collected peripheral blood. With iRepertoire HTBI primers and Arm-PCR of CDR3 regions, TCR beta libraries were built. TCRdb reprocessed the multiplex PCR reads with MiXCR, giving one entry per CDR3 protein. This sample has about 470,000 distinct CDR3 sequences, with about 20% found just once. This receptor was identified in a female donor with Graves disease. The starting material was peripheral blood mononuclear cells (PBMCs), obtained when the disease was refractory, from a patient treated with antithyroid drugs.

This CDR3 reads CAISELGTGYEQYF. The CDR3 nucleotides are TGTGCCATCAGTGAGTTAGGGACAGGCTACGAGCAGTACTTC. The rearrangement uses TRBV10-3 and TRBJ2-7; TRBD1 matches 8 bases. The V and J ends lost 1 base and 3 bases, in that order; junction bases with no gene match: 2. The germline CDR1 and CDR2 sequences are ENHRY and SYGVKD. The CDR3 is 14 amino acids.